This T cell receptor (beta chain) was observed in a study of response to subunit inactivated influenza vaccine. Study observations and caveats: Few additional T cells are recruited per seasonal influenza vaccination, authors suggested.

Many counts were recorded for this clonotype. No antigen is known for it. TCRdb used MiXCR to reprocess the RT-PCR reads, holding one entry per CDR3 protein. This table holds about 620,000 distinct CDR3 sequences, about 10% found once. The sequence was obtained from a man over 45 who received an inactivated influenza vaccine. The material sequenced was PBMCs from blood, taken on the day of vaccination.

This CDR3 reads CASSYSETQYF. The CDR3 DNA follows: TGTGCCAGCAGTTACTCAGAGACCCAGTACTTC. The chain combines TRBV6-2 or TRBV6-3 with TRBJ2-5; D unclear. The V end lost 0 bases, the J end lost 4 bases, and 0 bases lay between the germline ends. The CDR3 totals 11 residues. The germline CDR1 and CDR2 sequences are MNHEY and SVGEGT.